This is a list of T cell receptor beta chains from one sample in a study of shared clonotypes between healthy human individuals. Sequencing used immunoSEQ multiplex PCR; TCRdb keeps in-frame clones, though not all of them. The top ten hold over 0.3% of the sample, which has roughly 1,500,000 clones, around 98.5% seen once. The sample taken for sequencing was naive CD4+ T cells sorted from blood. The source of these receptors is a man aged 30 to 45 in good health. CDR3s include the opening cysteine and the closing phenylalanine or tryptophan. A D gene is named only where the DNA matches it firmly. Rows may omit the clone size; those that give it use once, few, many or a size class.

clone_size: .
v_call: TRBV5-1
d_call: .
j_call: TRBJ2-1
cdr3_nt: TGCGCCAGCAGCCCCACATCATCATACAATGAGCAGTTCTTC
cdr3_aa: CASSPTSSYNEQFF

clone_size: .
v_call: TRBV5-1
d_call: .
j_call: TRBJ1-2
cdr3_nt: TGCGCCAGCAGCCCGGGACACCCACAAGGCTATGGCTACACCTTC
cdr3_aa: CASSPGHPQGYGYTF

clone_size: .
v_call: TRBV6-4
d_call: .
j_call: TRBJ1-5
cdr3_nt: TGTGCCAGCAGCGAGGGTCAGGACACCCCCCAGCATTTT
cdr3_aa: CASSEGQDTPQHF

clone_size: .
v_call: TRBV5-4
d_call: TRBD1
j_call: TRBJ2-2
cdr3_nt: TGTGCCAGCAGCCCGGGGGACAGGGGGGGCACCGGGGAGCTGTTTTTT
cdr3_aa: CASSPGDRGGTGELFF

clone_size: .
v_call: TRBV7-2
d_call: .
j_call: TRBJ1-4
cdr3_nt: TGTGCCAGCAGCTTCGATGGCCCAGTTGAAAAACTGTTTTTT
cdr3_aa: CASSFDGPVEKLFF

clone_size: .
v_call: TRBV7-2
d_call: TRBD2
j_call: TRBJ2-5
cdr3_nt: TGTGCCAGCTCTTCCGGGACTAGGTCGTTTAGACAAGAGACCCAGTACTTC
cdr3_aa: CASSSGTRSFRQETQYF

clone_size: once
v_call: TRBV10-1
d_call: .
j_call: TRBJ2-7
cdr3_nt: TGCGCCAGCGGTGACTTCTACGAGCAGTACTTC
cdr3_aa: CASGDFYEQYF

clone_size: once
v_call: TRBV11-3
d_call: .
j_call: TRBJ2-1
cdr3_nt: TGTGCCAGCAGCTTAGGACCCAGGGGTGAGCAGTTCTTC
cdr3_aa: CASSLGPRGEQFF

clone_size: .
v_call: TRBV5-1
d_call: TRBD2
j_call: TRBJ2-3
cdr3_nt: TGCGCCAGCAGCTTGCCCGATGGACTAGCGGGTTACACAGATACGCAGTATTTT
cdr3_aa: CASSLPDGLAGYTDTQYF

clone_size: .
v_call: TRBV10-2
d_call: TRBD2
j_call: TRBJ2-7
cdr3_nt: TGCGCCAGCAGTGAGAACCGACTAGCGGGTGAACACGAGCAGTACTTC
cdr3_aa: CASSENRLAGEHEQYF

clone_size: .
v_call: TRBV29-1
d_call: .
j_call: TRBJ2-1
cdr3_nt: TGCAGCGGAACAGGGCCCCCCTACAATGAGCAGTTCTTC
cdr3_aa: CSGTGPPYNEQFF

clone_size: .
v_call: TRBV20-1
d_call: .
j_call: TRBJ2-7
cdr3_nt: TGCAGTGCTAGTGTCGACTACGAGCAGTACTTC
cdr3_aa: CSASVDYEQYF

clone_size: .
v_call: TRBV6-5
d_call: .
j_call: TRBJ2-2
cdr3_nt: TGTGCCAGCACCCGAGTCGGGGGGAACACCGGGGAGCTGTTTTTT
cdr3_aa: CASTRVGGNTGELFF

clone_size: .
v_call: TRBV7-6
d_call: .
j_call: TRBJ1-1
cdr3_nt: TGTGCCAGCAGCCTGCGGGATTTGAACACTGAAGCTTTCTTT
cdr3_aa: CASSLRDLNTEAFF

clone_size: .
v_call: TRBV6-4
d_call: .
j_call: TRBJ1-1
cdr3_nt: TGTGCCAGCAGTGACTCCCCAGCCTGGTATAACACTGAAGCTTTCTTT
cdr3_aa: CASSDSPAWYNTEAFF

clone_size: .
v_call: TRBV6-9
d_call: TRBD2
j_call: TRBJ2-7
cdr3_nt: TGTGCCAGCAGCTCGTCGGGACTAGCGGTCTACGAGCAGTACTTC
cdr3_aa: CASSSSGLAVYEQYF

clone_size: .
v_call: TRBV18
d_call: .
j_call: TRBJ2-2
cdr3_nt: TGTGCCAGCTCACCACCGGAGAACACCGGGGAGCTGTTTTTT
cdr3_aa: CASSPPENTGELFF

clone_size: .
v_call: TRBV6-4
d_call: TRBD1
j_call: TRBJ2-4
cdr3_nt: TGTGCCAGCAGTGACTCGGGGTCTCCGACAGGGGGCGGTGAAGCCAAAAACATTCAGTACTTC
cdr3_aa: CASSDSGSPTGGGEAKNIQYF

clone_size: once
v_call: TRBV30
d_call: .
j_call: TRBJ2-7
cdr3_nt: TGTGCCTGGGGTACAGGAGCCTACGAGCAGTACTTC
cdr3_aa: CAWGTGAYEQYF

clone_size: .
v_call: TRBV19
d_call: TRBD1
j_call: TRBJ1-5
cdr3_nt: TGTGCCAGTAGTTTCGCCACAGGGGGCAATCAGCCCCAGCATTTT
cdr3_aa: CASSFATGGNQPQHF

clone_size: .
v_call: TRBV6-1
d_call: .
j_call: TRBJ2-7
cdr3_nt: TGTGCCAGCAGTGAAAGACAGCGTAGCTACGAGCAGTACTTC
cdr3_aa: CASSERQRSYEQYF

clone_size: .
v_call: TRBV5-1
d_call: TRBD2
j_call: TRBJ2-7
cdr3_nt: TGCGCCAGCAGCGAAGTAGCGGGAGGGTCCTACGAGCAGTACTTC
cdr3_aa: CASSEVAGGSYEQYF

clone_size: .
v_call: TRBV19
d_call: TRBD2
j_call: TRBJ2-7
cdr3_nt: TGTGCCAGTAGGGGGACTAGCGGGAGTACCTACGAGCAGTACTTC
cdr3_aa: CASRGTSGSTYEQYF

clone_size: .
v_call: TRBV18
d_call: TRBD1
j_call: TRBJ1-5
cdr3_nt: TGTGCCAGCTCACGGTCCACAGGGGAAGGGAGCAATCAGCCCCAGCATTTT
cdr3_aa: CASSRSTGEGSNQPQHF

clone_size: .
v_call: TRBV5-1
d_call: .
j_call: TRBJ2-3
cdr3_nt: TGCGCCAGCAGTCCTTTGGGGGCTAGCACAGATACGCAGTATTTT
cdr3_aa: CASSPLGASTDTQYF

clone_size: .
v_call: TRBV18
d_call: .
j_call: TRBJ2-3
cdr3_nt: TGTGCCAGCTCACCAGGGGGGCTTAGGACAGATACGCAGTATTTT
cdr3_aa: CASSPGGLRTDTQYF

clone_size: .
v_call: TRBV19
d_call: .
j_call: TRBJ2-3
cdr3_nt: TGTGCCAGTAGTGACAGCGGGCGAGTCACAGATACGCAGTATTTT
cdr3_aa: CASSDSGRVTDTQYF

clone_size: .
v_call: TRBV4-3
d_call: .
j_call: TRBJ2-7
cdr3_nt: TGCGCCAGCAGCCAAGACCTAAGGGGTAACTACGAGCAGTACTTC
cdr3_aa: CASSQDLRGNYEQYF

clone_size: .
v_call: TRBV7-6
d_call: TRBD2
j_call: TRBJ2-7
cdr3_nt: TGTGCCAGCAGCTTGGGGGGGACTTTAACCTACGAGCAGTACTTC
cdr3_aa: CASSLGGTLTYEQYF

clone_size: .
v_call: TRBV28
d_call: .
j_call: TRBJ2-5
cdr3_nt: TGTGCCAGCAGTTTAACCCTAGCGTCTAGAGGGAAGACCCAGTACTTC
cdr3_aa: CASSLTLASRGKTQYF

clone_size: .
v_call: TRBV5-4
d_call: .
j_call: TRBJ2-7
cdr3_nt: TGTGCCAGCAGCTCCCCACGTGGGCTCTCCTACGAGCAGTACTTC
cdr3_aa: CASSSPRGLSYEQYF

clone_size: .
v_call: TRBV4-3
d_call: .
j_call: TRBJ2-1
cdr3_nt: TGCGCCAGCAGCCCCCGAGGTGAGGGATTACCTAATGAGCAGTTCTTC
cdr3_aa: CASSPRGEGLPNEQFF

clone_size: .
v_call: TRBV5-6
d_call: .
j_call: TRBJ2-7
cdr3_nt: TGTGCCAGCAGCTTGTATGTAGTTCAGGTGAAATACGAGCAGTACTTC
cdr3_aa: CASSLYVVQVKYEQYF

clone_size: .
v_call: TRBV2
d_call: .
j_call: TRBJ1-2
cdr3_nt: TGTGCCAGCAGAGGCTTGGGGGGCTACACCTTC
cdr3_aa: CASRGLGGYTF

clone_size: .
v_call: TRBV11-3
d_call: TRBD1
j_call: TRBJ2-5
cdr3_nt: TGTGCCAGCAGCTCAGCCACTACAGGGGGTGACGAGACCCAGTACTTC
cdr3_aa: CASSSATTGGDETQYF

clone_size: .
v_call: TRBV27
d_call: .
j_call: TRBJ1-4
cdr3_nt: TGTGCCAGCTCCTGGGAGGGAGGTGGAAAACTGTTTTTT
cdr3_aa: CASSWEGGGKLFF

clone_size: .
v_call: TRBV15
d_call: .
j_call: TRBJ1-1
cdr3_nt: TGTGCCACCAGCAGAGCGGACGGGAACACTGAAGCTTTCTTT
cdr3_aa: CATSRADGNTEAFF

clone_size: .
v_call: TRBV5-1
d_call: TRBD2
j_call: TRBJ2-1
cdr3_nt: TGCGCCAGCAGCTTAGGACTAGCGGGAGTGGGTGAGCAGTTCTTC
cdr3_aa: CASSLGLAGVGEQFF

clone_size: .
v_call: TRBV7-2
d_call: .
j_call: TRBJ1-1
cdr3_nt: TGTGCCAGCAGCTCTCGCACATCCCCGGGCACTGAAGCTTTCTTT
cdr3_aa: CASSSRTSPGTEAFF

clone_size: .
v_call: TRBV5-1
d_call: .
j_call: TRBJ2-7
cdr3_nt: TGCGCAGAGGGGAGCGAACCAGTCCTATACGAGCAGTACTTC
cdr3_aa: CAEGSEPVLYEQYF

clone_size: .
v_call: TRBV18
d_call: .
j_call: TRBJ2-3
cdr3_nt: TGTGCCAGCTCACCACGGGGCCAAGATACGCAGTATTTT
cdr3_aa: CASSPRGQDTQYF

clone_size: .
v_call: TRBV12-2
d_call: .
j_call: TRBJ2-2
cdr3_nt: TGTGCAAGTCGCTGGGACATGGGGCCCGGGGAGCTGTTTTTT
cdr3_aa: CASRWDMGPGELFF

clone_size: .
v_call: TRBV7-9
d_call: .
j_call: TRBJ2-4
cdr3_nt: TGTGCCAGCAGCTCTCCGGGACACGCCAGGGACATTCAGTACTTC
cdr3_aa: CASSSPGHARDIQYF

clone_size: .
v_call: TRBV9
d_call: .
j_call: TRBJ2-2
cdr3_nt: TGTGCCAGCAGCGTAGCTACGTCGACCGGGGAGCTGTTTTTT
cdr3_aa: CASSVATSTGELFF

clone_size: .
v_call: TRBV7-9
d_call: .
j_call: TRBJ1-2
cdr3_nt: TGTGCCAGCAGCTTCACAAACGACAGTGGCTACACCTTC
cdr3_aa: CASSFTNDSGYTF